This T cell receptor (beta chain) was found in a study of blood T cell repertoires in COVID-19. About the research overall: Material from acute and convalescent COVID-19 was sourced from the United States, Italy and Spain. In each case, the material was cDNA or gDNA derived from T cells, B-cell-depleted T cells, or PBMCs.

Original data processing: Amplification of reference gene primers provided the estimated nucleated cell counts. Only in-frame clones appear in the TCRdb table, and some are missing; sequencing was by immunoSEQ multiplex PCR. D and trimming were read from the DNA, whereas the V and J calls and clone size are those reported in that table. The sample contains approximately 190,000 clones, over 70% of which appear only once. Trimming cost V 2 bases and J 6 bases, with 10 bases left between them. This CDR3 is built from 13 residues. Germline V gene lookup returns CDR1 SGHTA and CDR2 FQGNSA. This chain uses TRBV7-2 with TRBJ1-1, with unresolved D. This clonotype originated in a man aged 55 to 70 with acute or convalescent COVID-19. The specimen sequenced was peripheral blood. CDR3 amino acids: CASSLRVLAEAFF. Here the CDR3 DNA reads TGTGCCAGCAGCTTACGGGTTTTGGCTGAAGCTTTCTTT.